This entry concerns a single TCR beta chain. Its cognate antigen is unknown. The entirety of the isolated RNA underwent reverse transcription, so expressed TCRB transcripts were sequenced. Several million reads per sample on average were obtained from naive, central memory and regulatory T cell samples. This table comes from immunoSEQ multiplex PCR, and its TCRdb copy is limited to in-frame clones, with some not included. The sample has hundreds of thousands of clones, over 12% seen once; the top ten hold 0.035% to 0.045%. The sample originates from a study of beta chain features in type 1 diabetes. The CDR3 totals 12 residues. V shed 6 bases and J shed 2 bases, with 7 bases lying between them. CDR1 and CDR2 (germline): MNHNY, SVGAGI (reference sequence). Study results and limitations: Within the patient group, naive, central memory and Treg TCRB repertoires appeared more similar to each other than within healthy donors. A potential PCR bias toward shorter templates would be equal in patient and control samples. Shortening that was moderate but significant affected the TCRB CDR3s of Type 1 diabetes patients in all four CD4+ subsets. Researchers cautioned that cDNA sequencing could over-represent cells with high TCR expression.

V gene TRBV6-6 combines with J gene TRBJ1-2, with TRBD1 as a possible D gene (5 bases). The receptor's source is a man between 18 and 35 years old with type 1 diabetes. The source material was naive CD4+ T cells from blood. For the CDR3, the DNA is TGTGCCAGCAGAGACAGAAACTATGGCTACACCTTC. Protein sequence: CASRDRNYGYTF.